These 2 T cell receptor beta chains share one sample of origin, sequenced in a study of blood T cells in healthy people across ages. Then a second PCR, running roughly 7 to 11 cycles, was carried out with a sample-barcoded 5' primer and a J-beta primer mix. Using its own MiXCR run on the 5' RACE reads, TCRdb lists one record per CDR3 protein. The sample lists under 1 million distinct CDR3 sequences, more than 40% seen once, with about 19% in the top ten. The sample consisted of blood. These TCRs come from a man in his fifties or sixties in good health.

This clonotype appeared a few times. The chain joins TRBV7-2 to TRBJ2-1; 11 bases line up with TRBD2. The CDR3 has 18 amino acids. The V and J ends lost 0 bases and 1 base, in that order; junction bases with no gene match: 5. Germline CDR1 is SGHTA and CDR2 is FQGNSA. The CDR3 DNA is TGTGCCAGCAGCTTAGCGTCCGGACTAGCGGGTTCCTACAATGAGCAGTTCTTC. Amino acids: CASSLASGLAGSYNEQFF.

This clonotype came up a few times. The rearrangement joins TRBV20-1 to TRBJ2-1; D assignment may be TRBD1 or TRBD2 (6 bases each). Trimming took 0 bases from V and 3 from J, leaving 12 bases between them. The CDR3 has 15 residues. CDR1 is DFQATT, CDR2 SNEGSKA, per germline (reference sequence). CDR3 sequence reads: CSARDFGGVYNEQFF. The CDR3 nucleotides read TGCAGTGCTAGAGATTTCGGGGGCGTCTACAATGAGCAGTTCTTC.